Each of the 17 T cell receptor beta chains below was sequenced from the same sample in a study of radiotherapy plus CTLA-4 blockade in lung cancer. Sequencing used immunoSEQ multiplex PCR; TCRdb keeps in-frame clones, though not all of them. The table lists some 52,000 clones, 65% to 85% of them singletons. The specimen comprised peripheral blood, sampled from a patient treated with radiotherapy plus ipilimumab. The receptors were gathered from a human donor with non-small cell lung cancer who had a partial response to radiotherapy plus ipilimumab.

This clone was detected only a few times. As DNA, the CDR3 is TGTGCCAGCAGTGAATCGGGACTAGCGGGGGGCTTAGATACGCAGTATTTT. Amino acids: CASSESGLAGGLDTQYF. The chain recombines TRBV2 with TRBJ2-3; 15 bases are shared with TRBD2. From germline, CDR1 is SNHLY and CDR2 FYNNEI. The CDR3 length is 17 residues. The junction had 5 bases not matched to a gene; V was cut back by 2 bases and J by 5 bases.

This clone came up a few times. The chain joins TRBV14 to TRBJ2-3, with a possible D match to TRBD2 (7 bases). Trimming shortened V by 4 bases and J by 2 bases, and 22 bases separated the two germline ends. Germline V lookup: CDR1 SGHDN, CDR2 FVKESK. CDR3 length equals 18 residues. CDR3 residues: CASSPEFRGALNTDTQYF. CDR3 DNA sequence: TGTGCCAGCAGCCCAGAGTTCCGGGGGGCATTAAACACAGATACGCAGTATTTT.

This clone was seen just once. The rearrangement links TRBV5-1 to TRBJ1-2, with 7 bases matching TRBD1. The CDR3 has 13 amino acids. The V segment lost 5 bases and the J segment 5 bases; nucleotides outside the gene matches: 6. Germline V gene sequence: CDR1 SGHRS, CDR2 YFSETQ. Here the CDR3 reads CASSQGVGYGYTF. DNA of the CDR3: TGCGCCAGCAGTCAGGGGGTTGGGTATGGCTACACCTTC.

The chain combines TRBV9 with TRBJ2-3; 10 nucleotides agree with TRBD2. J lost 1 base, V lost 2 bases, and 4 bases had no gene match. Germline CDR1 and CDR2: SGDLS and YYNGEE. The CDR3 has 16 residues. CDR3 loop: CASSVLGLAGTDTQYF. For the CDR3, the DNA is TGTGCCAGCAGCGTCCTAGGACTAGCGGGCACAGATACGCAGTATTTT.

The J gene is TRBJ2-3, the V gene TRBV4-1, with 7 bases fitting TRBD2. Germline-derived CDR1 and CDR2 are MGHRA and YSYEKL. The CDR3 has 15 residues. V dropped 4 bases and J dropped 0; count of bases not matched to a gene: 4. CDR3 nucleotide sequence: TGCGCCAGCAGCCCCCCGGGGGGAAGCACAGATACGCAGTATTTT. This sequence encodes CASSPPGGSTDTQYF.

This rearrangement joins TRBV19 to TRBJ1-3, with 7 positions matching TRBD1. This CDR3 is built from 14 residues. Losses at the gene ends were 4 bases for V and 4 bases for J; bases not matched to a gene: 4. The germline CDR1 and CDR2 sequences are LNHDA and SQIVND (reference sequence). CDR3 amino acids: CASSTGGNGNTIYF. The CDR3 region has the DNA TGTGCCAGTAGTACAGGGGGTAACGGAAACACCATATATTTT.

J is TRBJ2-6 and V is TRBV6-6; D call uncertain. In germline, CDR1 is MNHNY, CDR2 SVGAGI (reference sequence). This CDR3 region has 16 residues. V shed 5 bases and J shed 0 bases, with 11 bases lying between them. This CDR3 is CASSLRHSSGANVLTF. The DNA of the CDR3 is TGTGCCAGCAGTCTACGCCATAGCTCTGGGGCCAACGTCCTGACTTTC.

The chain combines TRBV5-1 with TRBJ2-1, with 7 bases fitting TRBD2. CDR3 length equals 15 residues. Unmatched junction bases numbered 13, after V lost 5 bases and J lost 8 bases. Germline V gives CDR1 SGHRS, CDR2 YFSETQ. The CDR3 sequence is CASRSVGGGDDEQFF. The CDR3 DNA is TGCGCCAGCAGATCAGTTGGTGGGGGGGACGATGAGCAGTTCTTC.

The CDR3 bases are TGTGCCAGCAGCCAAGGGTGGGAGAAGACTGAAGCTTTCTTT. Translated: CASSQGWEKTEAFF. The chain links TRBV14 to TRBJ1-1; D is unresolved. The germline gives CDR1 SGHDN, CDR2 FVKESK. The CDR3 loop spans 14 amino acids. Trimming stripped 1 base from V and 5 bases from J, with 11 bases between.

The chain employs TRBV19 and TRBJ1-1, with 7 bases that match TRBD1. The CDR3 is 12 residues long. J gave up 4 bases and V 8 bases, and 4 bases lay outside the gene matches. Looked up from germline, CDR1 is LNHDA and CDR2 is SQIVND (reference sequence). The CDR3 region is CASQTGSTEAFF. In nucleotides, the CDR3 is TGTGCCAGTCAGACAGGGAGCACTGAAGCTTTCTTT.

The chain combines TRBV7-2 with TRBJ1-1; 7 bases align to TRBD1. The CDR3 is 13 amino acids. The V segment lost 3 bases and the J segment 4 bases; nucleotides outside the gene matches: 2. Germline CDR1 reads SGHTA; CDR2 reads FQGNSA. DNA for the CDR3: TGTGCCAGCAGCTTGGGACAGAGCACTGAAGCTTTCTTT. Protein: CASSLGQSTEAFF.

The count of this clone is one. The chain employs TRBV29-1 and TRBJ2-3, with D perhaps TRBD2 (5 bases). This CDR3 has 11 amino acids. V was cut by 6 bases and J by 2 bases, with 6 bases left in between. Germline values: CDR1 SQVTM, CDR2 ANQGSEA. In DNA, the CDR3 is TGCAGCGTGACTACCACAGATACGCAGTATTTT. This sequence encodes CSVTTTDTQYF.

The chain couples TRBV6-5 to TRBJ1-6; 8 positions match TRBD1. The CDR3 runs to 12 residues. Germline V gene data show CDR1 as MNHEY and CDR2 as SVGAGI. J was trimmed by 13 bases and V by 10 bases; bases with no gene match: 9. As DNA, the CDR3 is TGTGCCACCGGAGACAGGGGTCGGCCCCTCCACTTT. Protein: CATGDRGRPLHF.

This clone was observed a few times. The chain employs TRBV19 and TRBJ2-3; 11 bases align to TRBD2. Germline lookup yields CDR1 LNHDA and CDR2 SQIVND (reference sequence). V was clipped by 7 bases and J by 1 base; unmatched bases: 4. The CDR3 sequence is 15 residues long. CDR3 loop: CASKLTSGGTDTQYF. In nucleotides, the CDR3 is TGTGCCAGTAAGCTGACTAGCGGGGGCACAGATACGCAGTATTTT.

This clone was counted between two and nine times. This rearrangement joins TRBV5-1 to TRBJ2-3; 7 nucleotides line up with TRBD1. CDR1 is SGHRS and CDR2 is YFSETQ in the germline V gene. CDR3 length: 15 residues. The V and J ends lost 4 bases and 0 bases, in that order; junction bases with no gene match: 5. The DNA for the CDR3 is TGCGCCAGCAGCCAATGGACAGGAAGCACAGATACGCAGTATTTT. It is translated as CASSQWTGSTDTQYF. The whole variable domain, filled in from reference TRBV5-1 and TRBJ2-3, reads KAGVTQTPRYLIKTRGQQVTLSCSPISGHRSVSWYQQTPGQGLQFLFEYFSETQRNKGNFPGRFSGRQFSNSRSEMNVSTLELGDSALYLCASSQWTGSTDTQYFGPGTRLTVL.

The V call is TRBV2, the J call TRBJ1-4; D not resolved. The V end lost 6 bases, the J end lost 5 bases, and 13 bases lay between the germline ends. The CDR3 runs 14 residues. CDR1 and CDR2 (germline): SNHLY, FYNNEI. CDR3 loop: CASRIDTDNEKLFF. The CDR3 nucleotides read TGTGCCAGCAGGATAGACACTGACAATGAAAAACTGTTTTTT.

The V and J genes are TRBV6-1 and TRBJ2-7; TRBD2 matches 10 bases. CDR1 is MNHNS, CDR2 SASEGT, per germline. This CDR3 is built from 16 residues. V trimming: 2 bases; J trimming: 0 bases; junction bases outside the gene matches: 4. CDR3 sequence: CASSERSSGGSYEQYF. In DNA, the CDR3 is TGTGCCAGCAGTGAAAGATCTAGCGGGGGCTCCTACGAGCAGTACTTC.